This T cell receptor (beta chain) was observed in a study of T cells after yellow fever vaccination. Study observations and caveats: Post-booster repertoires contained most primary-vaccination clones again (roughly 97% CD4, 88% CD8). The CD4 compartment and the CD8 compartment contained a small share of clonotypes in common.

This clonotype was recorded at least ten times. The antigen is not known. Germline CDR1 reads SGHTA; CDR2 reads FQGNSA. There are 14 residues in the CDR3. Trimming took 5 bases from V and 5 from J; bases not matched to a gene: 8. For TCR, cDNA came from 5'RACE template switching, which added a universal primer site and UMIs. TCRdb fed the 5' RACE reads into MiXCR, producing one record per CDR3 protein. The sample contains approximately 69,000 distinct CDR3 sequences, 5.9% of which appear only once. The rearrangement links TRBV7-2 to TRBJ2-5; TRBD2 matches at 7 bases. The sequenced sample was CD4+ T cells sorted from PBMCs, obtained more than 14 days after the first yellow fever vaccination. The clonotype originates from a man aged 18 to 29 who received the YFV17D yellow fever vaccine. Here the CDR3 DNA reads TGTGCCAGCAGCCCCTGGGAGGGCAAGGAGACCCAGTACTTC. Translation: CASSPWEGKETQYF.